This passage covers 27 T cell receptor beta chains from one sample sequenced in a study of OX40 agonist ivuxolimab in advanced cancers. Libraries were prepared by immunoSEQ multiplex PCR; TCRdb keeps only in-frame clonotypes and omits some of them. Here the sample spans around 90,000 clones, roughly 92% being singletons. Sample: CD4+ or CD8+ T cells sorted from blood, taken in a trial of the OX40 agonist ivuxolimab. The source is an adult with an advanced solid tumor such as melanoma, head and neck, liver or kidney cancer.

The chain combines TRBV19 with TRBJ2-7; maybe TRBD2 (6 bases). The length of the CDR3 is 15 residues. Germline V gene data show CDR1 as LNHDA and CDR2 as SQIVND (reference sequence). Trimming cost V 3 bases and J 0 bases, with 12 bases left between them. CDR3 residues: CASSMIAGNSYEQYF. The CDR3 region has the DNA TGTGCCAGTAGTATGATCGCGGGAAACTCCTACGAGCAGTACTTC.

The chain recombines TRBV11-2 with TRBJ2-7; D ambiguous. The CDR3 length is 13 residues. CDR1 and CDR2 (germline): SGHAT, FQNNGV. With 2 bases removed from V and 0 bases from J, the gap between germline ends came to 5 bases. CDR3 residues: CASSLWSSYEQYF. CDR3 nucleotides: TGTGCCAGCAGCTTATGGAGCTCCTACGAGCAGTACTTC.

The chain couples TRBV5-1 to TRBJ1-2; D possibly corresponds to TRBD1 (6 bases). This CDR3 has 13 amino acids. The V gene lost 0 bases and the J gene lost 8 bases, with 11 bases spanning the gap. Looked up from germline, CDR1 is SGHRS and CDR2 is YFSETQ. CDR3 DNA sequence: TGCGCCAGCAGCTTGGACAGGGAGGACGGCTACACCTTC. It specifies CASSLDREDGYTF.

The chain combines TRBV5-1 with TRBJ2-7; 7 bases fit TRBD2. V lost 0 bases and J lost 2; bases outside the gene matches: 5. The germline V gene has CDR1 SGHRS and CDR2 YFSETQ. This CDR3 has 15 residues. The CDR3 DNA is TGCGCCAGCAGCTTGGTCCCGGGGAGGGCCTACGAGCAGTACTTC. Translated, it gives CASSLVPGRAYEQYF.

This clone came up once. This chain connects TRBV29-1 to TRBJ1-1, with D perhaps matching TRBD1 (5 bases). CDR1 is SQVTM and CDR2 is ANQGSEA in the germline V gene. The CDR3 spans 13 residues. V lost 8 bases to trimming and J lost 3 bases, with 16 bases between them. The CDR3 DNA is TGCAGCTCTAGGGAAGGGGCGGACACTGAAGCTTTCTTT. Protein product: CSSREGADTEAFF.

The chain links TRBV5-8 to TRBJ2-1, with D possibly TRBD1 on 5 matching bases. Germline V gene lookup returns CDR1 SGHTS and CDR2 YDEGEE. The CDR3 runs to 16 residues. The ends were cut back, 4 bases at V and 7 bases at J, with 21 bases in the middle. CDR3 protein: CASSTYRTPGSNEQFF. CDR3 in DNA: TGTGCCAGCAGCACTTACAGGACACCCGGGTCTAATGAGCAGTTCTTC.

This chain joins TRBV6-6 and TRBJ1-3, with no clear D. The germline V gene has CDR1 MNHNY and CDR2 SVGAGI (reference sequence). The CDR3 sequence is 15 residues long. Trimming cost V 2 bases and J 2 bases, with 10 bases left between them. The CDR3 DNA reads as TGTGCCAGCAGTTACGCTGCCGGACCTGGAAACACCATATATTTT. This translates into CASSYAAGPGNTIYF.

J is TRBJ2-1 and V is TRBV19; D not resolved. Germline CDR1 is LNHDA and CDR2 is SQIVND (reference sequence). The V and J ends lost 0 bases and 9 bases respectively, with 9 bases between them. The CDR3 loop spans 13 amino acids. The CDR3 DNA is TGTGCCAGTAGTATAGATCCGCGGAGTGAGCAGTTCTTC. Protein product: CASSIDPRSEQFF.

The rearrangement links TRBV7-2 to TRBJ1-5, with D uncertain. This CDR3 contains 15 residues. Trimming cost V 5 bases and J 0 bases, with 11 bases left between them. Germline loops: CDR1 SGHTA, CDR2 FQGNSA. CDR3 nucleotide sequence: TGTGCCAGCAGCAACAGTTTAAATAGCAATCAGCCCCAGCATTTT. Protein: CASSNSLNSNQPQHF.

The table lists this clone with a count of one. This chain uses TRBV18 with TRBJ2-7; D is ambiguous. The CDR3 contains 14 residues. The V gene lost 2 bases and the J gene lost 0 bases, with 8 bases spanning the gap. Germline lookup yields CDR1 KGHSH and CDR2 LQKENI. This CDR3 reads CASSPWADSYEQYF. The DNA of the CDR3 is TGTGCCAGCTCACCATGGGCGGACTCCTACGAGCAGTACTTC.

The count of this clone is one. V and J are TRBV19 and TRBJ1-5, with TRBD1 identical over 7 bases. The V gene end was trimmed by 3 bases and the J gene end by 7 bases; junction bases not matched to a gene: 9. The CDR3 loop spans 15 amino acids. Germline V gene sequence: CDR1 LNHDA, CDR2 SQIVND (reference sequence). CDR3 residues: CASSMGRGGRQPQHF. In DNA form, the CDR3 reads TGTGCCAGTAGTATGGGTAGAGGGGGCAGACAGCCCCAGCATTTT.

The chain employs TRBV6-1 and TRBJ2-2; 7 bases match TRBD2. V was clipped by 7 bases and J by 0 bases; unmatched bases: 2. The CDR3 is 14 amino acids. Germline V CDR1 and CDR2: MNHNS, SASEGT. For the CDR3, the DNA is TGTGCCAGCAAACTAGCGCCGAACACCGGGGAGCTGTTTTTT. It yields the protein CASKLAPNTGELFF.

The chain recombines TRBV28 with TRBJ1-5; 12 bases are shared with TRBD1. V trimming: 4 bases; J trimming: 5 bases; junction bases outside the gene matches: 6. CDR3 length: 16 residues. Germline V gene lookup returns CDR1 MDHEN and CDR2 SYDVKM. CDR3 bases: TGTGCCAGCAGTTCTGCCGGGACAGGGGGCTATCAGCCCCAGCATTTT. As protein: CASSSAGTGGYQPQHF.

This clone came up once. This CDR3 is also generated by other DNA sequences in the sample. CDR3 nucleotides: TGTGCCATCAGTGAGTCAGCAGGGGGCTCCACAGATACGCAGTATTTT. This encodes CAISESAGGSTDTQYF. V gene TRBV10-3 combines with J gene TRBJ2-3; 8 nucleotides line up with TRBD1. The CDR3 runs to 16 residues. V was pared by 0 bases and J by 2 bases, with 4 bases of the junction left unmatched. Per the germline V gene, CDR1 is ENHRY and CDR2 is SYGVKD.

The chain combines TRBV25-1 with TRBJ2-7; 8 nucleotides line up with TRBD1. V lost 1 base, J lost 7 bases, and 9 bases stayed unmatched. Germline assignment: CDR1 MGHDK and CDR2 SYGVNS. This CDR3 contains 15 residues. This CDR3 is CASSESVTGVWEQYF. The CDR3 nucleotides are TGTGCCAGCAGTGAATCGGTGACAGGGGTATGGGAGCAGTACTTC.

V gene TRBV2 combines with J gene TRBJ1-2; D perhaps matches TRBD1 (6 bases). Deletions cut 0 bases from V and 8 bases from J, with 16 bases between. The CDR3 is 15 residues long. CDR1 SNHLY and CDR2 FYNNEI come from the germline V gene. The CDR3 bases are TGTGCCAGCAGTGAAGCCCCGGGGGGCCTGGAGGGCTACACCTTC. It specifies CASSEAPGGLEGYTF.

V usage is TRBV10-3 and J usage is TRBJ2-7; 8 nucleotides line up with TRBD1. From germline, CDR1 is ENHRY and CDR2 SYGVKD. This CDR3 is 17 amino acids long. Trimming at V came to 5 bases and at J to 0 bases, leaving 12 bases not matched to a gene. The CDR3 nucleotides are TGTGCCATCAGTCCCCCGGTCGGGACAGGTAGCTCCTACGAGCAGTACTTC. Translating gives CAISPPVGTGSSYEQYF.

Here the CDR3 reads CASRLGTSGYNEQFF. CDR3 coding DNA: TGTGCCAGCAGACTCGGGACTAGCGGCTACAATGAGCAGTTCTTC. The rearrangement links TRBV6-5 to TRBJ2-1; 11 nucleotides line up with TRBD2. Unmatched junction bases numbered 4, after V lost 6 bases and J lost 3 bases. Per germline, CDR1 MNHEY and CDR2 SVGAGI. The CDR3 covers 15 residues.

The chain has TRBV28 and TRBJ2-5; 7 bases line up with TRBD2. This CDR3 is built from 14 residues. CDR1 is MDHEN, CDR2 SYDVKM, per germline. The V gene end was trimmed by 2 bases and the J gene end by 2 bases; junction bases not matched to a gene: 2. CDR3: CASSLGGLQETQYF. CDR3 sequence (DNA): TGTGCCAGCAGTTTAGGGGGACTACAAGAGACCCAGTACTTC.

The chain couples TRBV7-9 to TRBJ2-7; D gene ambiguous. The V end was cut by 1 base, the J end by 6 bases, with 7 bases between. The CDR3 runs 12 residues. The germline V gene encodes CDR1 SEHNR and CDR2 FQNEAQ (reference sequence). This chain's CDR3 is CASSLGLSEQYF. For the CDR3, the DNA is TGTGCCAGCAGCTTAGGCTTGAGCGAGCAGTACTTC.

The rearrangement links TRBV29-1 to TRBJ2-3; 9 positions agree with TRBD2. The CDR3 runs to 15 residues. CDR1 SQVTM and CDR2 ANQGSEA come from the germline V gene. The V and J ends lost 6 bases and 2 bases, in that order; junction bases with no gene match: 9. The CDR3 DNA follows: TGCAGCGTGGACCGCGGACTAGCGCTCACAGATACGCAGTATTTT. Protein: CSVDRGLALTDTQYF.

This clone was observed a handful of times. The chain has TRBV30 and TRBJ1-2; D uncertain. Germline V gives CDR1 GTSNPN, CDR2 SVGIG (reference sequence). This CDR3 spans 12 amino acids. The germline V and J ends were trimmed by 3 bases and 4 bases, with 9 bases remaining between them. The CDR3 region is CAWSVTVYGYTF. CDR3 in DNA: TGTGCCTGGAGCGTGACGGTCTATGGCTACACCTTC.

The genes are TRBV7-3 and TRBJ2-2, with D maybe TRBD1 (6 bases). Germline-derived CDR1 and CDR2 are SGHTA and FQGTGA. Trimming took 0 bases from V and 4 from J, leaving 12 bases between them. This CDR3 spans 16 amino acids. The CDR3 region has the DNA TGTGCCAGCAGCTTAACCCAGGGGTCACGCACCGGGGAGCTGTTTTTT. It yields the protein CASSLTQGSRTGELFF.

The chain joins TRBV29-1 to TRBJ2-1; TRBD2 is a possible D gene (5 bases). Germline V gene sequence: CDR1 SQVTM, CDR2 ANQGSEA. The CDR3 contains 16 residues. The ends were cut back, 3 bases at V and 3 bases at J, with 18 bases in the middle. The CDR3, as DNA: TGCAGCGTTGAGCCGCTAGCAAAAGTGGGCTACAATGAGCAGTTCTTC. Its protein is CSVEPLAKVGYNEQFF.

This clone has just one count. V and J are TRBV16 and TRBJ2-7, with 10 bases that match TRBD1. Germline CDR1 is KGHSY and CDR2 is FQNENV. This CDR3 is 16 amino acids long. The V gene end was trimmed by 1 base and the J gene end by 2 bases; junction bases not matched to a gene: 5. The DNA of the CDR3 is TGTGCCAGCAGCCAATTGCCGGGGACAGGGGCCTACGAGCAGTACTTC. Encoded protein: CASSQLPGTGAYEQYF. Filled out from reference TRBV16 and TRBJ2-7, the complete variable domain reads GEEVAQTPKHLVRGEGQKAKLYCAPIKGHSYVFWYQQVLKNEFKFLISFQNENVFDETGMPKERFSAKCLPNSPCSLEIQATKLEDSAVYFCASSQLPGTGAYEQYFGPGTRLTVT.

Here the CDR3 DNA reads TGCGCCAGCAGCTTCGGGATCGCGGGAGGCACAGATACGCAGTATTTT. It translates to CASSFGIAGGTDTQYF. The gene calls are TRBV5-1 and TRBJ2-3, with TRBD2 matching 7 bases. Germline V gene sequence: CDR1 SGHRS, CDR2 YFSETQ. Unmatched junction bases numbered 7, after V lost 2 bases and J lost 1 base. CDR3 length: 16 amino acids.

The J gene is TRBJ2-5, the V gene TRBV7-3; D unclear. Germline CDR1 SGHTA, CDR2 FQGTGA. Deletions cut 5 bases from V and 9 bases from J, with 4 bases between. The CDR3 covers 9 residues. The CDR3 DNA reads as TGTGCCAGCAGCCCGCCCCAGTACTTC. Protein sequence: CASSPPQYF.